The source of this T cell receptor (beta chain) is a study of T cells in Graves' hyperthyroidism and ophthalmopathy. Study information: The authors collected peripheral blood at initial diagnosis, before any treatment. Study-level results: The model foresaw ophthalmopathy a median about 6.1 months prior to onset.

Many counts were recorded for this clonotype. The antigen is unknown. The CDR3 is made up of 17 amino acids. From germline, CDR1 is SGHAT and CDR2 FQNNGV. V gave up 3 bases and J gave up 4 bases, with 22 bases separating them. Amplification of TCR beta CDR3 regions used RNA as the template. During a first-round RT-PCR of the TCR CDR3, the HTBI primer set was used. TCRdb re-analysed the multiplex PCR reads in MiXCR, keeping a single row per CDR3 protein. The repertoire holds some 300,000 distinct CDR3 sequences, with 16% as singletons. Diagnosing involved the use of clinical symptoms, serum thyroxine and TRAb, thyroid ultrasound and orbital computed tomography. Each 10 ml fresh peripheral blood draw supplied the PBMCs.

The clonotype comes from a man aged 25-45 years with Graves' hyperthyroidism. Sequenced sample: blood. The V and J genes are TRBV11-2 and TRBJ2-7; D may correspond to TRBD1 or TRBD2 (5 bases each). The CDR3 sequence is CASSFREIGARAYEQYF. The CDR3 DNA follows: TGTGCCAGCAGCTTCCGCGAGATAGGGGCGAGGGCATACGAGCAGTACTTC.